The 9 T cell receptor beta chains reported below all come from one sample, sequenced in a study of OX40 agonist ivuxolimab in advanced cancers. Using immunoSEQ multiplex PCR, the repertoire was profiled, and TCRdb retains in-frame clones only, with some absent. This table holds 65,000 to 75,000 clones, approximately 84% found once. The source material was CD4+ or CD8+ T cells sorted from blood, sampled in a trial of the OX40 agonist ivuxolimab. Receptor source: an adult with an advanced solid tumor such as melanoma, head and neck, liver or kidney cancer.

CDR3 sequence (DNA): TGTGCCAGCAGATCAAGGGGGGGGGTCCCTGAAGCTTTCTTT. As protein: CASRSRGGVPEAFF. The chain has TRBV6-1 and TRBJ1-1; possible D gene TRBD1, 6 bases. Between the trimmed V and J ends, which lost 6 bases and 6 bases, there was a span of 17 bases. Germline assignment: CDR1 MNHNS and CDR2 SASEGT. This CDR3 is 14 amino acids long.

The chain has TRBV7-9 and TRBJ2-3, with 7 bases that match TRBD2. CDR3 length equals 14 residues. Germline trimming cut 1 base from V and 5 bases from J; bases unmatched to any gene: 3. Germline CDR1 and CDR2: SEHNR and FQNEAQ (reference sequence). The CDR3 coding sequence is TGTGCCAGCAGCTTAGGGACTAGTGGAGATACGCAGTATTTT. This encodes CASSLGTSGDTQYF.

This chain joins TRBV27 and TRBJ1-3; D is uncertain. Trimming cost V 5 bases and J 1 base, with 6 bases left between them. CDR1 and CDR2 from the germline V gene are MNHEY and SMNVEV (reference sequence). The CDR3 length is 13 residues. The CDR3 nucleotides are TGTGCCAGCAGTCAAGGGTCTGGAAACACCATATATTTT. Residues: CASSQGSGNTIYF.

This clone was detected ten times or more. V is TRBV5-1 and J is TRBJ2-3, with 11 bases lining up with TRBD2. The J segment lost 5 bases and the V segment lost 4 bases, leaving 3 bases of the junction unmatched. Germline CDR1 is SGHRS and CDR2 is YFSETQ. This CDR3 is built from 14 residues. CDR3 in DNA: TGCGCCAGCAGCGTAGCGGGAGGGAGAGATACGCAGTATTTT. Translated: CASSVAGGRDTQYF.

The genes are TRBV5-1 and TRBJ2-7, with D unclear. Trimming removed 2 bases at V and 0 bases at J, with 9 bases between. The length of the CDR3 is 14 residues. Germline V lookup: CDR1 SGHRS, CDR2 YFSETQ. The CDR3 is CASSFTVSSYEQYF. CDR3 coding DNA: TGCGCCAGCAGCTTTACGGTTAGCTCCTACGAGCAGTACTTC.

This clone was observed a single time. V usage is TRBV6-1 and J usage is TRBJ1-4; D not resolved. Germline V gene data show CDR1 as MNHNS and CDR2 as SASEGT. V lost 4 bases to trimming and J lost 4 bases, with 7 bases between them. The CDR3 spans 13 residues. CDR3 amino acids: CASSAGSNEKLFF. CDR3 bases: TGTGCCAGCAGTGCCGGGAGTAATGAAAAACTGTTTTTT.

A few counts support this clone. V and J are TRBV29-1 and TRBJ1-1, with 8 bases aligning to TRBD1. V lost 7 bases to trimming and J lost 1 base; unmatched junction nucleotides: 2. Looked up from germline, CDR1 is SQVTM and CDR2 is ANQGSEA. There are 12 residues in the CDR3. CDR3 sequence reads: CSGQGPNTEAFF. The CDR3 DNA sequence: TGCAGCGGACAGGGGCCGAACACTGAAGCTTTCTTT.

The CDR3: CASSSRDRKETQYF. Here the CDR3 DNA reads TGTGCCAGCAGCTCCCGGGACAGAAAAGAGACCCAGTACTTC. The gene calls are TRBV7-9 and TRBJ2-5, with 7 bases identical to TRBD1. Trimming cost V 4 bases and J 3 bases; bases outside gene matches: 5. The CDR3 extends over 14 amino acids. In germline, CDR1 is SEHNR, CDR2 FQNEAQ (reference sequence).

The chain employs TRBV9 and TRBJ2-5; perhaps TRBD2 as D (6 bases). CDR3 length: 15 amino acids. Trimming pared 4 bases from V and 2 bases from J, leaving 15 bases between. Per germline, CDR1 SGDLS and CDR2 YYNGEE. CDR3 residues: CASSPRLAAQETQYF. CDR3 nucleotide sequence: TGTGCCAGCAGCCCTCGGTTAGCGGCACAAGAGACCCAGTACTTC.